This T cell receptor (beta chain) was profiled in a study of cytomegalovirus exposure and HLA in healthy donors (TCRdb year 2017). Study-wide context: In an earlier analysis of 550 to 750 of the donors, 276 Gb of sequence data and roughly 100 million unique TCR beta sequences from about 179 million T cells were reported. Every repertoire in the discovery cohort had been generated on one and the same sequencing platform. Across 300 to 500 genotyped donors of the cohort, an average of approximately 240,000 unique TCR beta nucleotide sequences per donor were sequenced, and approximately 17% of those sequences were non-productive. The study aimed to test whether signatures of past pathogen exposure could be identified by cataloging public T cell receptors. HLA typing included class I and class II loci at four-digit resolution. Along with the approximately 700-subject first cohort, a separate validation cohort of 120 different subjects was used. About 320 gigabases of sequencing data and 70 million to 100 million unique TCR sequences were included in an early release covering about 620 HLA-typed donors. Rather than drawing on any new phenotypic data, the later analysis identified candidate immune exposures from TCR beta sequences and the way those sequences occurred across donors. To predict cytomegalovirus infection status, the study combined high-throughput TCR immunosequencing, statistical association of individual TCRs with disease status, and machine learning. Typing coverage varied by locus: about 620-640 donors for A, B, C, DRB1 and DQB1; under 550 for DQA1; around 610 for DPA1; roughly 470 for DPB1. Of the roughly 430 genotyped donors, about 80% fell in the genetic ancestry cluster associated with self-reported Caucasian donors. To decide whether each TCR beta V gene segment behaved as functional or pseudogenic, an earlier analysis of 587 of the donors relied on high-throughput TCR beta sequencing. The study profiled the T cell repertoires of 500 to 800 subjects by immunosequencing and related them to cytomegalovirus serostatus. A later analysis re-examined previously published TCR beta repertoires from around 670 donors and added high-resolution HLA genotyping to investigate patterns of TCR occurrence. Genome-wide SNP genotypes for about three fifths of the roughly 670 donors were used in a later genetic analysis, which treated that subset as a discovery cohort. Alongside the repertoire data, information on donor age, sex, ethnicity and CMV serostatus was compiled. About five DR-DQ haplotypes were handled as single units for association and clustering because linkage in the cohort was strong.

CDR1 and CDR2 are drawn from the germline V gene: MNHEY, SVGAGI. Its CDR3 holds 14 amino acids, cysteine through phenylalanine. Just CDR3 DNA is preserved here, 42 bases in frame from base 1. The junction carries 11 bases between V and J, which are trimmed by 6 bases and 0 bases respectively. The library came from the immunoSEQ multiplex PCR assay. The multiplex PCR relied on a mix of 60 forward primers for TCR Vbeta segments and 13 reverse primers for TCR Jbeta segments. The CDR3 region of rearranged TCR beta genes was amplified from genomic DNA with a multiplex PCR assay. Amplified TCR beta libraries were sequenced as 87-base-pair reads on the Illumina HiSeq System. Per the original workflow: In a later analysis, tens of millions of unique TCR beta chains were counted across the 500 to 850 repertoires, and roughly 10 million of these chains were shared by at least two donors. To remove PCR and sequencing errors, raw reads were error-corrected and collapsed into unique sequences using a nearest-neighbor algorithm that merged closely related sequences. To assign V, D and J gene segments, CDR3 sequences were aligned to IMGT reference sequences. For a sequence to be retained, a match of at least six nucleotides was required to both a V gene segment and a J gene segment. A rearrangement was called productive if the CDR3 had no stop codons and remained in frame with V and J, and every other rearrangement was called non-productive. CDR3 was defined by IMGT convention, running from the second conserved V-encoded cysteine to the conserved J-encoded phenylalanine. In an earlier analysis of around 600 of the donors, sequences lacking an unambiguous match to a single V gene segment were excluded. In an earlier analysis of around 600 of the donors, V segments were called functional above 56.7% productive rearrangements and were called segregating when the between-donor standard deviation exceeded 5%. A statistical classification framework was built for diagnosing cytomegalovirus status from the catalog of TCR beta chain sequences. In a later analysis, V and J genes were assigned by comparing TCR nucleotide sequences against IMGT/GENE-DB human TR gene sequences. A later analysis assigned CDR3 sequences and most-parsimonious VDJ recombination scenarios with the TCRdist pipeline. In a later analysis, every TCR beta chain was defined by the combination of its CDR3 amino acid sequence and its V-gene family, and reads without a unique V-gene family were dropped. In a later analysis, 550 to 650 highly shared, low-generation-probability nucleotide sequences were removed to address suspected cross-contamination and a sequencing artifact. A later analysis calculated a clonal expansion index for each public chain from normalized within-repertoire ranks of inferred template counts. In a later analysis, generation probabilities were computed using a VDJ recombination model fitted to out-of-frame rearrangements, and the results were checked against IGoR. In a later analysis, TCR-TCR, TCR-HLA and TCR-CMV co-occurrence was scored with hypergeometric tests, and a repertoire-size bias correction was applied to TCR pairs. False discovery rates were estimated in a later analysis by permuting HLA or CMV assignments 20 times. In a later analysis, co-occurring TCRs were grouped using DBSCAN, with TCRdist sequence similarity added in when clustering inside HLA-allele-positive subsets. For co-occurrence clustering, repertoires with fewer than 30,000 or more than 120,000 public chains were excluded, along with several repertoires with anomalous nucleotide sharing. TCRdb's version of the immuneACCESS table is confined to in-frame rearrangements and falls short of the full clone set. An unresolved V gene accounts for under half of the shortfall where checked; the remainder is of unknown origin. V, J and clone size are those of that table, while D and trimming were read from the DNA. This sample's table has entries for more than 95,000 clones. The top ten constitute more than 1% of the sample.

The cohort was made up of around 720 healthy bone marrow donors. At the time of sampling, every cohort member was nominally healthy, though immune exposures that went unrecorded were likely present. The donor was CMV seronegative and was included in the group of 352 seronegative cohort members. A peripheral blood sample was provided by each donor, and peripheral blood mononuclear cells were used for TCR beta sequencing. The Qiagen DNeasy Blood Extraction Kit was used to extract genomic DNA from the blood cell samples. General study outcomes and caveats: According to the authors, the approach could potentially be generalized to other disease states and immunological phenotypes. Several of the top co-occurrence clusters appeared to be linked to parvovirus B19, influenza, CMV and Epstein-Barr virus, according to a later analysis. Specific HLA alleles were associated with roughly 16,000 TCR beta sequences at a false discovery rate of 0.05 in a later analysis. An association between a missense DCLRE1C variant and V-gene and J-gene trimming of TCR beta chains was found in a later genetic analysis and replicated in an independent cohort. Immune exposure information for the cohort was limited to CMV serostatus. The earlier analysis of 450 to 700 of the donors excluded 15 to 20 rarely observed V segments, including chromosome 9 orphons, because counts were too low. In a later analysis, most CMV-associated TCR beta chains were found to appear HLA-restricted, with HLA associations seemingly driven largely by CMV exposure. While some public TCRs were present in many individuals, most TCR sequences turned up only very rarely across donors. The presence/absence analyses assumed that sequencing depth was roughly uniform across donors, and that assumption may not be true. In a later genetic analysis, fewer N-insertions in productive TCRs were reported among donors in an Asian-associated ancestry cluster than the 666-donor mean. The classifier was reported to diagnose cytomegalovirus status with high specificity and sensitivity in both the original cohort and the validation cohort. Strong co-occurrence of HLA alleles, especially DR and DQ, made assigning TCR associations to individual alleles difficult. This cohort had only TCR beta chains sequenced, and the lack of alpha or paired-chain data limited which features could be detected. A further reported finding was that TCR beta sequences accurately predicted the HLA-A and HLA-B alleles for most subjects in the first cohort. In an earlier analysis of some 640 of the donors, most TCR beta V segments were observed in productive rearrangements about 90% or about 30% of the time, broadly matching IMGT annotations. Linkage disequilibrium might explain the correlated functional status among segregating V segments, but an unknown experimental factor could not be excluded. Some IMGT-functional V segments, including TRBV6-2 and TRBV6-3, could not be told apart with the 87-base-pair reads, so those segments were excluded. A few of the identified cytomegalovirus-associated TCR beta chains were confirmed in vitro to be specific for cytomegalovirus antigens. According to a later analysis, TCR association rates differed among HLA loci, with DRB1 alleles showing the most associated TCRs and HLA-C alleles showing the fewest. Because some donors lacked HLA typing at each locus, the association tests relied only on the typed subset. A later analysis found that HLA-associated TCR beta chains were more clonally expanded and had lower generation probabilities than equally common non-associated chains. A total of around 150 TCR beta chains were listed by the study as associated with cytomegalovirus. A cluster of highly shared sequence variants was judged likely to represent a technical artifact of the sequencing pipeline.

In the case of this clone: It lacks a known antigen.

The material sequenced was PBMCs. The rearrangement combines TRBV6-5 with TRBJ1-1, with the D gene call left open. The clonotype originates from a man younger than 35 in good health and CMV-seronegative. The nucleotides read TGTGCCAGCAGCCGGGGAGGCATGAACACTGAAGCTTTCTTT. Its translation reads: CASSRGGMNTEAFF.